A selection of T cell receptor beta chains follows, all from one sample in a study of T cell responses to AZD1222 COVID-19 vaccine. Method: immunoSEQ multiplex PCR; TCRdb's copy keeps in-frame clones and lacks some. The sample has tens of thousands of clones, 86% seen once; the top ten hold 8.7%. The sequenced sample was peripheral blood, obtained on day 0 of AZD1222 vaccination. The receptors were gathered from an adult in good health. The conserved cysteine and the conserved F or W are not part of the CDR3 here. Fields, in order: V gene, CDR3 length, J gene, CDR3 protein.

v_call: TRBV18; cdr3_length: 13; j_call: TRBJ1-4; cdr3_aa: ASSRQGFDNEKLF
v_call: TRBV7-2; cdr3_length: 13; j_call: TRBJ2-5; cdr3_aa: ASSQGGFSQETQY
v_call: TRBV5-1; cdr3_length: 15; j_call: TRBJ2-3; cdr3_aa: ASSTGGMTGGSDTQY
v_call: TRBV6-7; cdr3_length: 13; j_call: TRBJ1-2; cdr3_aa: ASINNGGCNYGYT
v_call: TRBV7-2; cdr3_length: 11; j_call: TRBJ1-1; cdr3_aa: ASSPLVNTEAF
v_call: TRBV6-6; cdr3_length: 11; j_call: TRBJ2-7; cdr3_aa: ASRGDRDYEQY
v_call: TRBV24-1; cdr3_length: 15; j_call: TRBJ2-5; cdr3_aa: ATSDASDRGKQETQY
v_call: TRBV7-8; cdr3_length: 11; j_call: TRBJ1-3; cdr3_aa: ASSLGSGNTIY
v_call: TRBV2; cdr3_length: 12; j_call: TRBJ2-5; cdr3_aa: ASSAGQHSETQY
v_call: TRBV7-2; cdr3_length: 12; j_call: TRBJ1-2; cdr3_aa: ASSLRPGLLGYT
v_call: TRBV4-3; cdr3_length: 12; j_call: TRBJ1-6; cdr3_aa: ASSQVNRGSPLH
v_call: TRBV28; cdr3_length: 12; j_call: TRBJ2-7; cdr3_aa: ASSFPLGSYEQY
v_call: TRBV28; cdr3_length: 12; j_call: TRBJ2-4; cdr3_aa: ASRTSGSSNIQY
v_call: TRBV5-6; cdr3_length: 10; j_call: TRBJ1-2; cdr3_aa: ASSNRGSGYT
v_call: TRBV2; cdr3_length: 13; j_call: TRBJ1-2; cdr3_aa: ASSPAGQLNYGYT
v_call: TRBV11-2; cdr3_length: 14; j_call: TRBJ2-3; cdr3_aa: ASSSARRGGTDTQY
v_call: TRBV7-9; cdr3_length: 13; j_call: TRBJ2-7; cdr3_aa: ASSALETGVGEQY
v_call: TRBV5-1; cdr3_length: 13; j_call: TRBJ1-1; cdr3_aa: ASSLMGGSNTEAF
v_call: TRBV19; cdr3_length: 12; j_call: TRBJ2-7; cdr3_aa: ASSRDSEAYEQY
v_call: TRBV5-1; cdr3_length: 12; j_call: TRBJ1-3; cdr3_aa: ASSLQGAGNTIY
v_call: TRBV6-5; cdr3_length: 14; j_call: TRBJ2-3; cdr3_aa: ASSYSSAGGTDTQY
v_call: TRBV6-2/TRBV6-3; cdr3_length: 11; j_call: TRBJ2-1; cdr3_aa: ASSPTTSGRRF
v_call: TRBV5-1; cdr3_length: 11; j_call: TRBJ1-2; cdr3_aa: ASSGTERYGYT
v_call: TRBV5-1; cdr3_length: 12; j_call: TRBJ1-1; cdr3_aa: ASRRDLANTEAF
v_call: TRBV4-1; cdr3_length: 14; j_call: TRBJ2-2; cdr3_aa: ASSQETTGRAGELF
v_call: TRBV9; cdr3_length: 11; j_call: TRBJ1-1; cdr3_aa: ASSVAYSTEAF
v_call: TRBV3-1/TRBV3-2; cdr3_length: 11; j_call: TRBJ1-1; cdr3_aa: ASSPRVNRRAF